This TCR beta chain was profiled in a study of molecular identifiers for immune sequencing clone quantification (dated by TCRdb to 2016 to 2019). Study-wide context: In a replicate experiment, RNA from roughly 21,000 or 96,000 naive CD8 T cells was split into five aliquots, four of which were sequenced. The study was a methods study using CD8 T cells to benchmark molecular-identifier clustering-based TCR repertoire sequencing (MIDCIRS) and TCR RNA copy counting. The paper's findings and limits, for the study overall: Highly expanded clone sizes could be underestimated if identical TCR molecules share a barcode. The naive libraries included spiked-in Jurkat TCR RNA (10 copies' worth), and this Jurkat TCR RNA is not part of the donor repertoire. In CMV-specific effector cells, clones with more than 20 RNA copies accounted for over 97% of molecules, whereas in naive cells such clones accounted for under 1%. Modeling gave about three recovered TCR RNA copies per cell versus around 10 by digital PCR, implying roughly 29% capture efficiency. Spiked-in Jurkat TCR RNA equal to a single cell's worth was reported to be detectable even within one million naive CD8 T cells. When barcode sub-clustering was not used, chimeric consensus sequences inflated TCR diversity, with chimeras reaching as high as 47%.

Libraries of naive CD8 T cells were built from around 18,000 to 910,000 sorted cells, with 10%, 30% or 50% of the purified RNA used. Naive CD8 T cells, defined as CD8+CD4-CCR7+CD45RA+, were FACS-sorted into RLT Plus buffer on a BD FACSAria II. Ten to eleven TCR copies' worth of Jurkat RNA were spiked into about 19,000-1,100,000 naive CD8 T cell samples to test detection sensitivity. Enrichment of CD8 T cells was performed with RosetteSep CD8+ T Cell Enrichment Cocktail and Ficoll-Paque, after which ACK red cell lysis was carried out. This clonotype was seen many times. Its antigen target is currently unknown. Base quality data are lacking; no much larger clone is found one base away. The CDR3 has 15 amino acids, counting the end cysteine and phenylalanine. Of all the DNA, just the CDR3 is kept, 45 bases in frame from base 1. The library was prepared using PCR. These reads were obtained on an Illumina HiSeq 4000. Bulk TCR libraries were made following a previously described method, with the TCR primers given in Table S5. Total RNA was purified with the Qiagen AllPrep DNA/RNA kit. Reads from multiple sequencing runs of the same library were pooled before analysis. The source study handled its data this way. Reads were retained only if an exact TCR constant sequence was present, and the retained reads were trimmed to 150 nt and grouped according to their 12-nt molecular barcodes. Reads inside each barcode group were sub-clustered using a 15% Levenshtein threshold, and a quality-weighted consensus sequence was constructed for each RNA molecule. Non-functional sequences were filtered out, along with any lower-count sequence sitting one edit away from another sequence. Based on a fit of two negative binomial distributions, barcode sub-clusters having less than 20% of the maximum read count were discarded. Starting from the raw public reads, TCRdb applied fastp trimming at Q25, assembled clones with MiXCR and retained in-frame beta chains. CDR3 protein sequences are deduplicated, and each keeps its most common genes and DNA. The V and J calls and clone size come from TCRdb's table, not from the authors' own analysis. Counted in this sample were about 60,000 distinct CDR3 sequences; roughly a fifth of them appeared once. The top ten hold over 1.1% of the sample.

The sequence was obtained from a human donor in good health. Some libraries in this study had Jurkat cell RNA spiked in. Material for sequencing was naive CD8+ T cells from blood, with Jurkat cell RNA spiked in. The cell subset or site label here, explained by the study, means: FACS-sorted CD8+CD4-CCR7+CD45RA+ naive T cells. Recombination connected TRBV21-1 to TRBJ1-2. TRBV21-1 corresponds to a pseudogene. The CDR3 reads as follows: CASSKVKVAAYGYTF. The sequenced DNA is TGTGCCAGCAGCAAAGTGAAGGTGGCAGCATATGGCTACACCTTC.